Shown below are 18 T cell receptor beta chains from a single sample sequenced in a study of cytomegalovirus exposure and HLA in healthy donors. PCR was performed using 60 Vbeta and 13 Jbeta primers. Measured with immunoSEQ multiplex PCR; TCRdb has only the in-frame clones, and not every one. The sample carries roughly 190,000 clones, about 10% recorded once. Source material: PBMCs. These receptors originate from a woman in her twenties or thirties in good health and CMV-seropositive.

The rearrangement uses TRBV5-1 and TRBJ2-7; 15 bases agree with TRBD2. Per germline, CDR1 SGHRS and CDR2 YFSETQ. V shed 4 bases and J 7 bases; nucleotides not matched to a gene: 3. The CDR3 length is 14 residues. This CDR3 is CASSRTSGRVEQYF. The CDR3 nucleotides read TGCGCCAGCAGCCGGACTAGCGGGAGGGTTGAGCAGTACTTC.

The sample holds a few counts of this clone. This CDR3 is CTSSRATKGVPNQPQHF. For the CDR3, the DNA is TGCACCAGCAGCCGGGCTACCAAGGGGGTGCCAAATCAGCCCCAGCATTTT. The chain employs TRBV1 and TRBJ1-5; the table gives TRBD1 as D, unverified against the DNA. TRBV1 is annotated as a pseudogene. This CDR3 comprises 17 residues.

In its sample, this clone was seen a few times. The chain joins TRBV5-1 to TRBJ2-2, with no clear D. V was cut by 1 base and J by 4 bases, with 5 bases left in between. There are 13 residues in the CDR3. CDR1 is SGHRS, CDR2 YFSETQ, per germline. The CDR3 region is CASSLRSTGELFF. The DNA of the CDR3 is TGCGCCAGCAGCTTGCGGAGCACCGGGGAGCTGTTTTTT.

This clone came up once. The chain combines TRBV4-1 with TRBJ2-7, with D possibly matching TRBD2 (6 bases). V lost 0 bases and J lost 3, with 15 bases in between. This CDR3 is built from 16 residues. CDR1 is MGHRA, CDR2 YSYEKL, per germline. CDR3 coding DNA: TGCGCCAGCAGCCAAGAGGAGACTAGAGGGATCTACGAGCAGTACTTC. Translating gives CASSQEETRGIYEQYF.

V and J are TRBV6-5 and TRBJ1-2; D may be TRBD1 (5 bases). The CDR3 contains 13 residues. Germline V CDR1 and CDR2: MNHEY, SVGAGI. With 4 bases removed from V and 6 bases from J, the gap between germline ends came to 12 bases. CDR3 DNA: TGTGCCAGCAGTTCCCTTCGGGGGGATGGCTACACCTTC. This translates into CASSSLRGDGYTF.

This clone was seen only a few times. The V gene is TRBV7-2, the J gene TRBJ1-2; 8 bases match TRBD1. This CDR3 is 14 amino acids long. The germline V gene encodes CDR1 SGHTA and CDR2 FQGNSA. With 5 bases clipped from V and 7 bases from J, the junction kept 9 bases outside the gene matches. In DNA form, the CDR3 reads TGTGCCAGCAGCGATCGACAGGGGTCTTCTGGCTACACCTTC. Amino acid sequence: CASSDRQGSSGYTF.

This clone occurred a few times. J is TRBJ2-1 and V is TRBV11-2; D remains ambiguous. Trimming left V 5 bases short and J 9 bases short, with 8 bases between. CDR1 is SGHAT and CDR2 is FQNNGV in the germline V gene. This CDR3 is built from 11 residues. For the CDR3, the DNA is TGTGCCAGCAGCCCCCGCGGTGAGCAGTTCTTC. It is translated as CASSPRGEQFF.

Only a few counts were recorded for this clone. V usage is TRBV5-1 and J usage is TRBJ2-1; no clear D gene. V shed 2 bases and J shed 0 bases, with 9 bases lying between them. In germline, CDR1 is SGHRS, CDR2 YFSETQ. The CDR3 has 15 residues. In DNA form, the CDR3 reads TGCGCCAGCAGCTTAACGCTTAGCTCCTACAATGAGCAGTTCTTC. Its protein product is CASSLTLSSYNEQFF.

The V and J genes are TRBV7-6 and TRBJ2-6, with TRBD2 matching over 12 bases. The length of the CDR3 is 18 residues. V was clipped by 2 bases and J by 0 bases; unmatched bases: 2. The germline CDR1 and CDR2 sequences are SGHVS and FNYEAQ. The chain's CDR3 is CASSLLAGGVSGANVLTF. Written as DNA, the CDR3 is TGTGCCAGCAGCTTACTAGCGGGAGGGGTCTCTGGGGCCAACGTCCTGACTTTC.

This clone was found a few times. The rearrangement uses TRBV5-6 and TRBJ1-2, with TRBD1 matching 7 bases. The junction had 3 bases not matched to a gene; V was cut back by 4 bases and J by 0 bases. CDR1 and CDR2 (germline): SGHDT, YYEEEE. The CDR3 consists of 14 residues. CDR3 loop: CASSLGTANYGYTF. For the CDR3, the DNA is TGTGCCAGCAGCCTCGGGACAGCTAACTATGGCTACACCTTC.

This clone has a handful of counts. The V call is TRBV18, the J call TRBJ1-1; no clear D gene. CDR1 is KGHSH and CDR2 is LQKENI in the germline V gene. The V gene lost 1 base and the J gene lost 3 bases, with 12 bases spanning the gap. The CDR3 is made up of 15 amino acids. CDR3 in DNA: TGTGCCAGCTCACCACACCCCCGAGGCTACACTGAAGCTTTCTTT. It codes for CASSPHPRGYTEAFF.

The chain employs TRBV11-2 and TRBJ1-3, with 8 bases aligning to TRBD1. V lost 5 bases to trimming and J lost 5 bases; unmatched junction nucleotides: 11. Germline V gives CDR1 SGHAT, CDR2 FQNNGV. This CDR3 region has 16 residues. The CDR3 sequence is CASSPKAGGLRNTIYF. CDR3 sequence (DNA): TGTGCCAGCAGCCCAAAGGCAGGGGGCCTGAGAAACACCATATATTTT. The variable domain in full, with the rest retrieved from reference TRBV11-2 and TRBJ1-3, is EAGVAQSPRYKIIEKRQSVAFWCNPISGHATLYWYQQILGQGPKLLIQFQNNGVVDDSQLPKDRFSAERLKGVDSTLKIQPAKLEDSAVYLCASSPKAGGLRNTIYFGEGSWLTVV.

This clone turned up a few times. The V and J genes are TRBV7-7 and TRBJ2-2; D uncertain. This CDR3 is 13 amino acids long. CDR1 is SSHAT and CDR2 is FNYEAQ in the germline V gene (reference sequence). V was shortened by 3 bases and J by 5 bases, with 7 bases between the two germline ends. In DNA form, the CDR3 reads TGTGCCAGCAGCTTCTCGCGGACCGGGGAGCTGTTTTTT. Translating it yields CASSFSRTGELFF.

This chain's CDR3 is CASSEGSQPQHF. The CDR3, as DNA: TGTGCCAGCAGCGAAGGGAGTCAGCCCCAGCATTTT. The chain recombines TRBV7-8 with TRBJ1-5; D is undetermined. The CDR3 extends over 12 amino acids. V shed 5 bases and J shed 6 bases, with 8 bases lying between them. Germline V lookup: CDR1 SGHVS, CDR2 FQNEAQ.

This clone was seen more than once but under ten times. CDR3 bases: TGTGCCAGCAGTTTATCACGATGGGGCAATGAAAAACTGTTTTTT. The encoded protein is CASSLSRWGNEKLFF. The chain carries TRBV27 and TRBJ1-4, with TRBD1 as a possible D gene (5 bases). There are 15 residues in the CDR3. Germline V gene sequence: CDR1 MNHEY, CDR2 SMNVEV (reference sequence). The V end was cut by 0 bases, the J end by 5 bases, with 10 bases between.

This clone was detected only a few times. CDR3 coding DNA: TGTGCCAGCAGTGAACAGGCGGGTACCTACAATGAGCAGTTCTTC. It translates to CASSEQAGTYNEQFF. This chain connects TRBV6-1 to TRBJ2-1; possible D gene TRBD2, 5 bases. The CDR3 spans 15 residues. Germline-derived CDR1 and CDR2 are MNHNS and SASEGT. V lost 2 bases and J lost 2, with 10 bases in between.

This clone has just a few counts. V and J are TRBV2 and TRBJ1-3; TRBD1 matches at 9 bases. V gave up 6 bases and J gave up 3 bases; unmatched junction bases: 9. CDR1 and CDR2 (germline): SNHLY, FYNNEI. The CDR3 covers 16 residues. CDR3 protein: CASSANRGRDGNTIYF. Written as DNA, the CDR3 is TGTGCCAGCAGCGCAAACAGGGGGCGAGATGGAAACACCATATATTTT.

This chain links TRBV7-8 with TRBJ1-5; D is perhaps TRBD1 (5 bases). The CDR3 runs to 15 residues. Trimming took 1 base from V and 6 from J, leaving 13 bases between them. Germline loops: CDR1 SGHVS, CDR2 FQNEAQ. This CDR3 reads CASSLVSQGGQPQHF. The CDR3 DNA reads as TGTGCCAGCAGCTTAGTATCGCAGGGCGGTCAGCCCCAGCATTTT.